The 21 T cell receptor beta chains listed next were all sequenced from one sample in a study of T-cell memory formation after mild COVID-19. A single record per CDR3 protein comes from TCRdb applying MiXCR to the 5' RACE reads. The table records about 350,000 distinct CDR3 sequences, around 15% of them present only once. The sample taken for sequencing was PBMCs or a T cell subset sorted from them (not recorded which). These receptors were obtained from a man between 18 and 29 years old who had mild COVID-19 (a few samples of this study predate the infection). Cell type and time point are not known.

The sample holds many counts of this clonotype. This rearrangement joins TRBV7-2 to TRBJ2-1, with TRBD2 matching 10 bases. Germline V gene lookup returns CDR1 SGHTA and CDR2 FQGNSA. J was trimmed by 4 bases and V by 4 bases; bases with no gene match: 4. The CDR3 covers 15 residues. The CDR3 nucleotides read TGTGCCAGCAGCTCAAGCGGGGGGGGATACAATGAGCAGTTCTTC. Translation gives CASSSSGGGYNEQFF. Looking up the rest from reference TRBV7-2 and TRBJ2-1 gives the full variable domain: GAGVSQSPSNKVTEKGKDVELRCDPISGHTALYWYRQSLGQGLEFLIYFQGNSAPDKSGLPSDRFSAERTGGSVSTLTIQRTQQEDSAVYLCASSSSGGGYNEQFFGPGTRLTVL.

This clonotype was found many times. V and J are TRBV9 and TRBJ2-1; perhaps TRBD2 as D (7 bases). The CDR3 sequence is 15 residues long. Germline V gene lookup returns CDR1 SGDLS and CDR2 YYNGEE. The V and J ends lost 0 bases and 3 bases respectively, with 10 bases between them. The CDR3 here is CASSVEGGGYNEQFF. The DNA for the CDR3 is TGTGCCAGCAGCGTAGAAGGGGGGGGCTACAATGAGCAGTTCTTC.

The chain couples TRBV7-2 to TRBJ2-3, with 7 bases identical to TRBD2. CDR1 and CDR2 from the germline V gene are SGHTA and FQGNSA. This CDR3 has 15 residues. The junction had 11 bases not matched to a gene; V was cut back by 7 bases and J by 4 bases. The DNA of the CDR3 is TGTGCCAGCATCGGAGGTTGGGGGGGGGCAGATACGCAGTATTTT. The encoded protein is CASIGGWGGADTQYF.

This clonotype was seen a handful of times. The chain joins TRBV19 to TRBJ2-5; the D gene is possibly TRBD2 (5 bases). The CDR3 is made up of 15 amino acids. CDR1 and CDR2 from the germline V gene are LNHDA and SQIVND (reference sequence). Trimming removed 4 bases from V and 5 bases from J, with 17 bases in between. In DNA form, the CDR3 reads TGTGCCAGTAGTACCAGACCGTCAGTAGCGGAGACCCAGTACTTC. Residues: CASSTRPSVAETQYF.

This clonotype was observed a handful of times. J is TRBJ2-7 and V is TRBV7-2, with TRBD1 matching over 7 bases. V was clipped by 5 bases and J by 1 base; unmatched bases: 5. CDR1 SGHTA and CDR2 FQGNSA come from the germline V gene. This CDR3 contains 14 residues. CDR3 in amino acids: CASSRDSQSYEQYV. The CDR3 DNA follows: TGTGCCAGCAGCCGGGACAGCCAATCCTACGAGCAGTACGTC.

A word on this clonotype: One end of the junction is discordant with germline, which a read error may explain. The chain combines TRBV6-5 with TRBJ1-6; tentative D call: TRBD1 (5 bases). Germline CDR1 MNHEY, CDR2 SVGAGI. The length of the CDR3 is 13 residues. CDR3 sequence: CTSRPRVSSPLHF. CDR3 DNA sequence: TGTACCAGCAGGCCCAGGGTTTCCTCACCCCTCCACTTT.

The gene calls are TRBV18 and TRBJ2-1, with 9 bases matching TRBD1. This CDR3 is built from 16 residues. Germline V lookup: CDR1 KGHSH, CDR2 LQKENI. The junction had 7 bases not matched to a gene; V was cut back by 3 bases and J by 4 bases. The chain's CDR3 is CASSPAQGAVYNEQFF. In DNA, the CDR3 is TGTGCCAGCTCACCGGCACAGGGGGCAGTTTACAATGAGCAGTTCTTC.

This clonotype has just a few counts. The J gene is TRBJ2-5, the V gene TRBV6-5; TRBD2 agrees at 10 bases. CDR1 is MNHEY, CDR2 SVGAGI, per germline. There are 14 residues in the CDR3. The V and J ends lost 7 bases and 1 base, in that order; junction bases with no gene match: 3. The DNA of the CDR3 is TGTGCCAGCATCCAGCGGGGGGGCCAAGAGACCCAGTACTTC. Its translation is CASIQRGGQETQYF.

The chain joins TRBV7-9 to TRBJ2-7, with TRBD2 as a possible D gene (5 bases). The V end lost 1 base, the J end lost 3 bases, and 10 bases lay between the germline ends. The CDR3 is 14 amino acids. Germline-derived CDR1 and CDR2 are SEHNR and FQNEAQ (reference sequence). The CDR3 spells CASSLVGSHYEQYF. DNA of the CDR3: TGTGCCAGCAGCTTAGTGGGGAGCCACTACGAGCAGTACTTC.

This clonotype was detected ten times or more. The chain couples TRBV4-2 to TRBJ1-5; D call uncertain. Germline CDR1 is LGHNA and CDR2 is YNFKEQ. The CDR3 is 16 amino acids. Deletions cut 2 bases from V and 3 bases from J, with 14 bases between. The CDR3 coding sequence is TGTGCCAGCAGCCAATCCTACATAGGGCCCAATCAGCCCCAGCATTTT. Protein sequence: CASSQSYIGPNQPQHF.

There are a few counts of this clonotype. The chain carries TRBV6-6 and TRBJ2-7; TRBD2 aligns across 8 bases. Germline trimming cut 6 bases from V and 3 bases from J; bases unmatched to any gene: 1. The CDR3 extends over 12 amino acids. The germline CDR1 and CDR2 sequences are MNHNY and SVGAGI (reference sequence). CDR3 nucleotide sequence: TGTGCCAGCAGCCGGGGGGGCTACGAGCAGTACGTC. It codes for CASSRGGYEQYV.

The V and J genes are TRBV9 and TRBJ2-5, with a weak D call TRBD2 (5 bases). The CDR3 covers 12 residues. Germline CDR1 and CDR2: SGDLS and YYNGEE. V was clipped by 4 bases and J by 7 bases, with 11 bases between them. The DNA of the CDR3 is TGTGCCAGCAGCCGGGAAGATGGGACCCAGTACTTC. Its protein product is CASSREDGTQYF.

This chain connects TRBV6-5 to TRBJ2-7; 7 nucleotides line up with TRBD2. Germline-derived CDR1 and CDR2 are MNHEY and SVGAGI. The CDR3 loop spans 13 amino acids. V was clipped by 7 bases and J by 4 bases; unmatched bases: 7. CDR3 in DNA: TGTGCCAGCACTAGACCGGGGGGATACGAGCAGTACTTC. Its protein product is CASTRPGGYEQYF.

This clonotype was seen once. J is TRBJ2-7 and V is TRBV9; D is ambiguous. From germline, CDR1 is SGDLS and CDR2 YYNGEE. The V end was cut by 4 bases, the J end by 2 bases, with 13 bases between. The CDR3 extends over 14 amino acids. The CDR3 is CASSSPVAPYEQYF. The CDR3 bases are TGTGCCAGCAGCTCACCTGTTGCCCCCTACGAGCAGTACTTC.

This clonotype was observed many times. The gene calls are TRBV27 and TRBJ1-2; D ambiguous. Germline V gene lookup returns CDR1 MNHEY and CDR2 SMNVEV (reference sequence). Trimming shortened V by 7 bases and J by 4 bases, and 19 bases separated the two germline ends. This CDR3 is built from 15 residues. The CDR3 protein is CASTNYTVPRYGYTF. CDR3 coding DNA: TGTGCCAGCACGAATTACACCGTACCGCGCTATGGCTACACCTTC.

There are a few counts of this clonotype. The chain joins TRBV7-9 to TRBJ2-1, with D uncertain. Germline lookup yields CDR1 SEHNR and CDR2 FQNEAQ (reference sequence). The V gene lost 3 bases and the J gene lost 5 bases, with 11 bases spanning the gap. The CDR3 is 14 amino acids. CDR3 DNA: TGTGCCAGCAGCTTTTGGGCTGTTGACAATGAGCAGTTCTTC. Its protein product is CASSFWAVDNEQFF.

This clonotype has at least ten counts. The chain couples TRBV3-1 to TRBJ2-5; a possible D gene is TRBD1 (6 bases). Trimming took off 4 bases at V and 3 bases at J, with 15 bases between the two ends. The CDR3 is 15 amino acids. The V gene's germline CDR1 is LGHDT and CDR2 YNNKEL (reference sequence). The DNA for the CDR3 is TGTGCCAGCAGCCGAGCCCGGGACACGGAAGAGACCCAGTACTTC. Encoded protein: CASSRARDTEETQYF.

The CDR3 DNA reads as TGCAGTGCTGACCGCCCGGGCGGGGGGCGGGAGACCCAGTACTTC. Protein: CSADRPGGGRETQYF. The chain couples TRBV20-1 to TRBJ2-5; 8 bases fit TRBD2. The CDR3 spans 15 residues. Germline-derived CDR1 and CDR2 are DFQATT and SNEGSKA (reference sequence). The V gene end was trimmed by 5 bases and the J gene end by 5 bases; junction bases not matched to a gene: 13.

This clonotype showed up many times. The V call is TRBV7-9, the J call TRBJ1-5; D unresolved. V was shortened by 5 bases and J by 2 bases, with 4 bases between the two germline ends. The CDR3 consists of 12 residues. Per germline, CDR1 SEHNR and CDR2 FQNEAQ (reference sequence). CDR3 amino acids: CASSPGNQPQHF. The CDR3 DNA follows: TGTGCCAGCAGCCCCGGCAATCAGCCCCAGCATTTT.

V and J are TRBV4-2 and TRBJ1-6, with unresolved D. V was trimmed by 3 bases and J by 9 bases, leaving 9 bases between them. Looked up from germline, CDR1 is LGHNA and CDR2 is YNFKEQ. This CDR3 region has 13 residues. In DNA form, the CDR3 reads TGTGCCAGCAGCCAGGACCGAGGTTCACCCCTCCACTTT. Its translation is CASSQDRGSPLHF.

The CDR3 loop reads CASSLGPQSSFYNEQFF. DNA for the CDR3: TGTGCCAGCAGTCTTGGTCCTCAAAGTAGTTTCTACAATGAGCAGTTCTTC. The V gene is TRBV27, the J gene TRBJ2-1; D remains ambiguous. The CDR3 is 17 residues long. The germline V and J ends were trimmed by 5 bases and 3 bases, with 20 bases remaining between them. CDR1 MNHEY and CDR2 SMNVEV come from the germline V gene (reference sequence).